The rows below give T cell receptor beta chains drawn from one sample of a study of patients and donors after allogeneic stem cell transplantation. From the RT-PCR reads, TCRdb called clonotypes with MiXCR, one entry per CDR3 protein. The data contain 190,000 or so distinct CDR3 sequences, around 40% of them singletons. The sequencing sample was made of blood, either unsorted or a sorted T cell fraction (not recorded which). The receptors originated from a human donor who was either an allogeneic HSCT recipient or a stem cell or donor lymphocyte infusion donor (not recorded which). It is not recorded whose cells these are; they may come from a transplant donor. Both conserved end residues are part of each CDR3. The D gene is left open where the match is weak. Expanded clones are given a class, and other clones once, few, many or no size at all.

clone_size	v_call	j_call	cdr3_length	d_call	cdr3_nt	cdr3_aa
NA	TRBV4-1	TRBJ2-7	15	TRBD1	TGCGCCAGCAGCCGACCCCAGGGGGCGATCCACGAGCAGTACTTC	CASSRPQGAIHEQYF
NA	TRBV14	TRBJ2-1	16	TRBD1	TGTGCCAGCAGCCAAGTCAACCCTTCAGGGGGCGGTGAGCAGTTCTTC	CASSQVNPSGGGEQFF
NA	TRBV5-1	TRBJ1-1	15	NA	TGCGCCAGCAGCTTGACCAGGACCCTGGGCACTGAAGCTTTCTTT	CASSLTRTLGTEAFF
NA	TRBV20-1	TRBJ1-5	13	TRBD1	TGCAGTGCTGACAGGGACAGCAATCAGCCCCAGCATTTT	CSADRDSNQPQHF
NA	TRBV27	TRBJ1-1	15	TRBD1	TGTGCCAGCAGAAGACAGGGGGCGGGGAACACTGAAGCTTTCTTT	CASRRQGAGNTEAFF
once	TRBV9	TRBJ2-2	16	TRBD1	TGTGCCAGCAGCCCCCGGGACAGGGGGCGTTTCGGGGAGCTGTTTTTT	CASSPRDRGRFGELFF
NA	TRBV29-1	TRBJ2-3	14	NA	TGCAGGATTGAGGGTGATGGTAGCACAGATACGCAGTATTTT	CRIEGDGSTDTQYF
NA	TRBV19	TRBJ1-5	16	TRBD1	TGTGCCAGTAGTATAGTGGGACAGTATAGCAATCAGCCCCAGCATTTT	CASSIVGQYSNQPQHF
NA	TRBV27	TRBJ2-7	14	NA	TGTGCCAGCAGAGTGGGGGGGACATCCTACGAGCAGTACTTC	CASRVGGTSYEQYF
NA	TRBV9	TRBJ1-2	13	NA	TGTGCCAGCAGCGTAGAAGGACAAGATGGCTACACCTTC	CASSVEGQDGYTF
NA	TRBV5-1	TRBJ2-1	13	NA	TGCGCCAGCAGCTTAGGAGTGGGCAATGAGCAGTTCTTC	CASSLGVGNEQFF
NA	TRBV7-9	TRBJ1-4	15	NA	TGTGCCAGCAGCTTAGGAGGTCACTACGGTGAAAAACTGTTTTTT	CASSLGGHYGEKLFF
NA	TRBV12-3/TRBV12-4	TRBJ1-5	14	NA	TGTGCCAGCAGTTCTGTCCGGACCCGTCAGCCCCAGCATTTT	CASSSVRTRQPQHF
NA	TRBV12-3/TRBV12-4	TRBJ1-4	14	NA	TGTGCCAGCAGTTTTCGGAAGGTAAACGAAAAACTGTTTTTT	CASSFRKVNEKLFF
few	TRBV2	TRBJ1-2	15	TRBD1	TGTGCCAGCAGACATGCCGGGACAGCTAACTATGGCTACACCTTC	CASRHAGTANYGYTF
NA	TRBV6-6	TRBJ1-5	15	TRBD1	TGTGCCAGCAGCCCCGGACAGGGGGTCGATCAGCCCCAGCATTTT	CASSPGQGVDQPQHF
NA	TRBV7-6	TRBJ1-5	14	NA	TGTGCCAGCAGCTTAACAGAGAGCAATCAGCCCCAGCATTTT	CASSLTESNQPQHF
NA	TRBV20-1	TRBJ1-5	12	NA	TGCAGTGCTAGGTATAGGGGGCAGCCCCAGCATTTT	CSARYRGQPQHF
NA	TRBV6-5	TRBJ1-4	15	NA	TGTGCCAGCAGCCGCCGTTGGCCTGCTAATGAAAAACTGTTTTTT	CASSRRWPANEKLFF
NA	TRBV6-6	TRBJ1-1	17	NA	TGTGCCAGCAGTTACTCGTGGTTTGAAGGGGCGGGCACTGAAGCTTTCTTT	CASSYSWFEGAGTEAFF
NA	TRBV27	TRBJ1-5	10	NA	TGTGCCAGCAGTTCAATGGCCCAGCATTTT	CASSSMAQHF
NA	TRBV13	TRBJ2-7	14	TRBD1	TGTGCCAGCAGCTTAGCGGACAGGGCTTACGAGCAGTACTTC	CASSLADRAYEQYF
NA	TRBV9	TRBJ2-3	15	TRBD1	TGTGCCAGCAGCTTCAGGGGGCAGAGCACAGATACGCAGTATTTT	CASSFRGQSTDTQYF
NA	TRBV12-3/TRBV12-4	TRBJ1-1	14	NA	TGTGCCAGCAGTTTACTGGGGGTGAACACTGAAGCTTTCTTT	CASSLLGVNTEAFF
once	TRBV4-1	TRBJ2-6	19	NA	TGCGCCAGCAGCCAAGCTCCCCCGGGACTTAACTCTGGGGCCAACGTCCTGACTTTC	CASSQAPPGLNSGANVLTF
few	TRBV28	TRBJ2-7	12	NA	TGTGCCAGCAGTCACAGGGTGGACGAGCAGTACTTC	CASSHRVDEQYF
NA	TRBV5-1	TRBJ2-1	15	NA	TGCGCCAGCAGCTTGGGGTCTCCCTGGGGCAATGAGCAGTTCTTC	CASSLGSPWGNEQFF
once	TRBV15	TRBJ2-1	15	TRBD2	TGTGCCACCAGCGAGAGCGCTAGCGGGGGCAATGAGCAGTTCTTC	CATSESASGGNEQFF
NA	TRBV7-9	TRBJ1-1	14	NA	TGTGCCAGCAGCAGTCTACAGTACAACACTGAAGCTTTCTTT	CASSSLQYNTEAFF
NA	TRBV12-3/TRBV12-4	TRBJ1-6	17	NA	TGTGCCAGCAGAAGGTCGACGGGGAGGTCCTATAATTCACCCCTCCACTTT	CASRRSTGRSYNSPLHF
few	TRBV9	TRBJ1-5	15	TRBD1	TGTGCCAGCAGCGTAGCCGAGGGGGCTGACCAGCCCCAGCATTTT	CASSVAEGADQPQHF
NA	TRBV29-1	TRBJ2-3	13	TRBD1	TGCAGCGCCCGGACAGGGGCCACAGATACGCAGTATTTT	CSARTGATDTQYF
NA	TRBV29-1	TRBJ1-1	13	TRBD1	TGCAGCGTAGAAACAGGGGGGAACGCTGAAGCTTTCTTT	CSVETGGNAEAFF
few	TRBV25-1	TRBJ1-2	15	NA	TGTGCCAGCAGTAGACCAGGGACTCATTTCTATGGCTACACCTTC	CASSRPGTHFYGYTF
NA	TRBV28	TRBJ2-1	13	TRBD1	TGTGCCAGCAGTTCCAGGGGGCTCGATGAGCAGTTCTTC	CASSSRGLDEQFF
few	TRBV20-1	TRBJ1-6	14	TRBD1	TGCAGTGCACCCCGACAGGGACCTAATTCACCCCTCCACTTT	CSAPRQGPNSPLHF
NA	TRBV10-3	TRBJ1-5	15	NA	TGTGCCAAGGGGACCCGTTCGTATAGCAATCAGCCCCAGCATTTT	CAKGTRSYSNQPQHF
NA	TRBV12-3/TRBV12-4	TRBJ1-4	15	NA	TGTGCCAGCAGTGTTAACCGTGCAACTAATGAAAAACTGTTTTTT	CASSVNRATNEKLFF
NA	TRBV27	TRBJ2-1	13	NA	TGTGCCAGCAGTTTTGAGGGGTGGAATGAGCAGTTCTTC	CASSFEGWNEQFF
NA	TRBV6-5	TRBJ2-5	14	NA	TGTGCCAGCAGTTTAGGGCACGGAGGGGAGACCCAGTACTTC	CASSLGHGGETQYF
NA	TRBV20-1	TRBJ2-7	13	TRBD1	TGCAGTGCTGATCGGACAGGGGGCGACGAGCAGTACTTC	CSADRTGGDEQYF
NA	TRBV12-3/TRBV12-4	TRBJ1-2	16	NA	TGTGCCAGCAGTGGATGGGGGCTCTTTTTTATCTATGGCTACACCTTC	CASSGWGLFFIYGYTF
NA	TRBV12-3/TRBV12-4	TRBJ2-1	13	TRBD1	TGTGCCAGCAGTTTGGAGACAGGGGGCCAGTATTTCTTC	CASSLETGGQYFF
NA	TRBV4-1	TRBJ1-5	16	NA	TGCGCCAGCAGCCAAGGCCTTTTCCCCTTTTGGCAGCCCCAGCATTTT	CASSQGLFPFWQPQHF
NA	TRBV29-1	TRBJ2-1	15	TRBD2	TGCAGCGTTGAAAATACTGCGGGGGGTTACAATGAGCAGTTCTTC	CSVENTAGGYNEQFF
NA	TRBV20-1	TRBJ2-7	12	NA	TGCAGTGCCCTGACAGGTCCCTTCGAGCAGTACTTC	CSALTGPFEQYF
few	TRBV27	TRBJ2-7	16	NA	TGTGCCAGCAGTTTAAGAGGCAGGGTAAGCTCCTACGAGCAGTACTTC	CASSLRGRVSSYEQYF
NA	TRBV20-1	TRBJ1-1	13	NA	TGCAGTGCTAGAGATAGGAGGGCCACTGAAGCTTTCTTT	CSARDRRATEAFF
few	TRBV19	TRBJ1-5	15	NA	TGTGCCAGTAGTATAGGAAGGGTCACCAATCAGCCCCAGCATTTT	CASSIGRVTNQPQHF
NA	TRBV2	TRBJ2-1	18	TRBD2	TGTGCCAGCAGTGGGGCGGGGGGGCCCCCGTTGACCTACAATGAGCAGTTCTTC	CASSGAGGPPLTYNEQFF
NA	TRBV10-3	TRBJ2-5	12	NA	TGTGCCATCGGACAGCCCGGGGAGACCCAGTACTTC	CAIGQPGETQYF
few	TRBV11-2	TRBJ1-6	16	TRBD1	TGTGCCAGCAGCCCGATCGAGGGACAGGCCAATTCACCCCTCCACTTT	CASSPIEGQANSPLHF
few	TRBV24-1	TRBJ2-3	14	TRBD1	TGTGCCACCAGTGAGCTCCAGGGGGCAGATACGCAGTATTTT	CATSELQGADTQYF